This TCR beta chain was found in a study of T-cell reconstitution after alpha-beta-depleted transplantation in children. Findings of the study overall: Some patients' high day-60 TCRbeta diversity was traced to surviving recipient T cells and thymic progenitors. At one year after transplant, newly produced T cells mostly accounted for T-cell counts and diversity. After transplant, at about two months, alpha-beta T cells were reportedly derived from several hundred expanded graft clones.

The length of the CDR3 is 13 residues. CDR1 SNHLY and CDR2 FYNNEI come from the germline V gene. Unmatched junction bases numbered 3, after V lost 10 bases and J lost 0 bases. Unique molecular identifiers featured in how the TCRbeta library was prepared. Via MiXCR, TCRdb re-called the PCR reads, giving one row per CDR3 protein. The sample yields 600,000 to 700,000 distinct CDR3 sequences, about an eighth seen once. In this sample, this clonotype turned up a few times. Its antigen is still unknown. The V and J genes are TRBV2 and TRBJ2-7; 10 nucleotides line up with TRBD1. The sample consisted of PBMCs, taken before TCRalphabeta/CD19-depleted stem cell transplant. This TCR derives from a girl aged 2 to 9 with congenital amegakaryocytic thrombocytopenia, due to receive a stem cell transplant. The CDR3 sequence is CAIRTGGSYEQYF. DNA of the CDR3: TGTGCCATACGGACAGGGGGCTCCTACGAGCAGTACTTC.